Here is one T cell receptor (beta chain) with its context. This specimen comes from a study of glioma-infiltrating T cells after dendritic cell vaccination. Study-level background: Autologous tumor lysate was loaded overnight onto monocyte-derived dendritic cells grown approximately seven days with IL-4 and GM-CSF.

The method was immunoSEQ multiplex PCR; TCRdb's version includes in-frame clones alone and lacks a portion of them. The data hold tens of thousands of clones, with around nine tenths observed a single time. Time point given: after dendritic cell vaccination, including at tumor progression/relapse. Only patients with spare fresh-frozen tumor and over two years of follow-up were included. PBMC were collected before vaccination, two weeks after the third vaccination, and at progression. The sample consisted of blood, taken after dendritic cell vaccination. The sequence derives from a human donor with glioblastoma.

In nucleotides, the CDR3 is TGCGCCAGCTCCCCGACAGGCGTAAGCTCTGGAAACACCATATATTTT. This gives the protein CASSPTGVSSGNTIYF. V and J are TRBV5-1 and TRBJ1-3, with D possibly being TRBD1 (6 bases). V was cut by 7 bases and J by 0 bases, with 17 bases left in between. CDR3 length: 16 residues. Germline assignment: CDR1 SGHRS and CDR2 YFSETQ.